This T cell receptor (beta chain) was identified in a study of neurological immune-mediated disorders. This clonotype was seen at least ten times. From germline, CDR1 is KGHDR and CDR2 SFDVKD. V lost 4 bases and J lost 7, with 12 bases in between. The CDR3 runs 13 residues. With 10-nucleotide random UMIs, 5'RACE was used to make the cDNA. TCRdb ran MiXCR on the 5' RACE reads and lists one entry per CDR3 protein. The profile shows fewer than 45,000 distinct CDR3 sequences, around 7.8% of them singletons. Sequencing was done on a sample of PBMCs. This sequence was found in a woman aged 35 to 49 in good health. The chain is built from TRBV24-1 and TRBJ1-2; maybe TRBD1 (5 bases). CDR3 nucleotides: TGTGCCACCAGTGACAGGGAAAGGAGTGGCTACACCTTC. As protein: CATSDRERSGYTF.